Each of the 13 T cell receptor beta chains below was sequenced from the same sample in a study of CD8+CD57+ T cells in acquired aplastic anemia. TCR beta VDJ and CDR3 profiling used genomic DNA as template. TCRdb recomputed calls from the reads with MiXCR, one row per CDR3 protein. The sample holds just over 200,000 distinct CDR3 sequences, 50% to 70% seen once. Patients chosen for sequencing had CD8+CD57+ cells that had expanded, as shown by flow cytometry. Sequences were obtained from sorted CD4+, CD8+, or CD8+CD57+ T cells (not recorded which) from PBMCs. Receptors originate from a human donor with aplastic anemia.

The genes are TRBV25-1 and TRBJ2-2; D is unresolved. V was clipped by 5 bases and J by 0 bases, with 16 bases between them. The CDR3 totals 17 residues. CDR1 and CDR2 (germline): MGHDK, SYGVNS. The CDR3 spells CASSKFTTAPNTGELFF. The CDR3 nucleotides are TGTGCCAGCAGTAAATTCACAACCGCACCGAACACCGGGGAGCTGTTTTTT.

V is TRBV19 and J is TRBJ1-2, with D unclear. Between the trimmed V and J ends, which lost 4 bases and 6 bases, there was a span of 6 bases. Germline V lookup: CDR1 LNHDA, CDR2 SQIVND (reference sequence). This CDR3 spans 11 amino acids. The CDR3 is CASSTRNGYTF. DNA for the CDR3: TGTGCCAGTAGTACGAGGAATGGCTACACCTTC.

The J gene is TRBJ1-2, the V gene TRBV20-1; a weak D match, TRBD1 (6 bases). CDR1 DFQATT and CDR2 SNEGSKA come from the germline V gene (reference sequence). V lost 5 bases and J lost 3, with 19 bases in between. This CDR3 has 15 residues. CDR3 DNA sequence: TGCAGTGCTGCGGACAGAACAGGGTTTCACTATGGCTACACCTTC. This encodes CSAADRTGFHYGYTF.

This clonotype appeared a few times. The CDR3 DNA reads TGTGCCAGCAGCCCAGCGGGACAGTCCTACGAGCAGTACTTC. Translated: CASSPAGQSYEQYF. The chain combines TRBV7-3 with TRBJ2-7, with D possibly being TRBD1 or TRBD2 (7 bases each). Between the trimmed V and J ends, which lost 5 bases and 1 base, there was a span of 12 bases. Germline CDR1 SGHTA, CDR2 FQGTGA. The CDR3 extends over 14 amino acids.

The V and J genes are TRBV6-5 and TRBJ2-7; the D gene is possibly TRBD1 (5 bases). Germline CDR1 MNHEY, CDR2 SVGAGI. The ends were cut back, 5 bases at V and 0 bases at J, with 8 bases in the middle. The CDR3 is 13 residues long. The CDR3 is CASSRTFSYEQYF. In DNA, the CDR3 is TGTGCCAGCAGTCGGACATTCTCCTACGAGCAGTACTTC.

The chain employs TRBV2 and TRBJ1-2, with D perhaps matching TRBD1 (5 bases). The CDR3 is made up of 14 amino acids. V gave up 3 bases and J gave up 5 bases, with 13 bases separating them. CDR1 SNHLY and CDR2 FYNNEI come from the germline V gene. Written as DNA, the CDR3 is TGTGCCAGCAGTGACGACAGATTGAGTTATGGCTACACCTTC. Amino acid sequence: CASSDDRLSYGYTF.

This clonotype is judged hyperexpanded. This chain uses TRBV5-1 with TRBJ2-7, with TRBD2 matching over 7 bases. The CDR3 contains 15 residues. The ends lost 3 bases at V and 1 base at J; junction bases unmatched: 7. From germline, CDR1 is SGHRS and CDR2 YFSETQ. In DNA, the CDR3 is TGCGCCAGCAGCTCAATGCGGGGGACGTCCTACGAGCAGTACTTC. As protein: CASSSMRGTSYEQYF. Full variable domain (missing parts from reference TRBV5-1 and TRBJ2-7): KAGVTQTPRYLIKTRGQQVTLSCSPISGHRSVSWYQQTPGQGLQFLFEYFSETQRNKGNFPGRFSGRQFSNSRSEMNVSTLELGDSALYLCASSSMRGTSYEQYFGPGTRLTVT.

This clonotype was detected ten times or more. This chain links TRBV2 with TRBJ2-7; D is undetermined. Looked up from germline, CDR1 is SNHLY and CDR2 is FYNNEI. Deletions cut 4 bases from V and 3 bases from J, with 7 bases between. This CDR3 contains 12 residues. The DNA for the CDR3 is TGTGCCAGCAGTGTCCGAAGCTACGAGCAGTACTTC. It encodes CASSVRSYEQYF.

The chain has TRBV2 and TRBJ1-5; a weak D match, TRBD1 (6 bases). V was clipped by 7 bases and J by 7 bases, with 20 bases between them. CDR1 is SNHLY, CDR2 FYNNEI, per germline. This CDR3 has 15 amino acids. The CDR3 protein is CASKAQDSLGQPQHF. The CDR3 region has the DNA TGTGCCAGCAAGGCTCAGGACAGTCTAGGACAGCCCCAGCATTTT.

As regards this clonotype: The junction differs from germline at one of its ends, possibly a read error. The chain recombines TRBV12-3 or TRBV12-4 with TRBJ1-1, with D possibly matching TRBD1 (5 bases). This CDR3 is 13 amino acids long. CDR3 coding DNA: TGTGCCAGCGAAAGGACATCTAACAGTGAAGCTTTCTTT. Translating gives CASERTSNSEAFF.

This sequence joins TRBV12-3 or TRBV12-4 and TRBJ2-3; tentatively, D is TRBD1 or TRBD2 (5 bases each). The length of the CDR3 is 15 residues. V lost 6 bases and J 6 bases, leaving 19 bases between the germline ends. CDR3 sequence: CASRGRGILGDTQYF. The CDR3 DNA reads as TGTGCCAGCAGGGGACGGGGTATCCTAGGCGATACGCAGTATTTT.

The chain uses TRBV7-9 and TRBJ1-6; no firm D call. The CDR3 spans 13 residues. Per the germline V gene, CDR1 is SEHNR and CDR2 is FQNEAQ (reference sequence). Trimming took off 5 bases at V and 10 bases at J, with 12 bases between the two ends. CDR3 loop: CASSLTPGSPLHF. The CDR3 nucleotides are TGTGCCAGCAGCCTCACACCTGGATCACCCCTCCACTTT. The whole variable domain, remainder taken from reference TRBV7-9 and TRBJ1-6, is DTGVSQNPRHKITKRGQNVTFRCDPISEHNRLYWYRQTLGQGPEFLTYFQNEAQLEKSRLLSDRFSAERPKGSFSTLEIQRTEQGDSAMYLCASSLTPGSPLHFGNGTRLTVT.

The chain combines TRBV7-2 with TRBJ1-1; D not resolved. The CDR3 extends over 15 amino acids. Trimming stripped 1 base from V and 1 base from J, with 10 bases between. Germline V CDR1 and CDR2: SGHTA, FQGNSA. CDR3 residues: CASSLGHRKNTEAFF. CDR3 bases: TGTGCCAGCAGCTTAGGACACAGAAAGAACACTGAAGCTTTCTTT.